This T cell receptor (beta chain) originates from a study of T cell responses to AZD1222 COVID-19 vaccine. The method was immunoSEQ multiplex PCR; TCRdb's version includes in-frame clones alone and lacks a portion of them. This sample has 95,000 to 150,000 clones, with 84% found just once. As concerns this clone: Antigen: not known.

V dropped 3 bases and J dropped 3 bases, with 12 bases sitting between them. The CDR3 has 15 amino acids. Germline CDR1 reads SGDLS; CDR2 reads YYNGEE. Study-wide results and limits: Only 5 or 6 individuals given AZD1222 were seropositive at baseline. Clonal diversity may have been underestimated, and the donors were mostly white British, with more females than males.

The chain uses TRBV9 and TRBJ1-4; D remains unclear. Sequenced material: peripheral blood, taken 28 days after the second AZD1222 dose. This sequence was found in an adult who received the AZD1222 COVID-19 vaccine. CDR3 sequence (DNA): TGTGCCAGCAGCGGAGGAGGGATCGCTAATGAAAAACTGTTTTTT. It is translated as CASSGGGIANEKLFF.